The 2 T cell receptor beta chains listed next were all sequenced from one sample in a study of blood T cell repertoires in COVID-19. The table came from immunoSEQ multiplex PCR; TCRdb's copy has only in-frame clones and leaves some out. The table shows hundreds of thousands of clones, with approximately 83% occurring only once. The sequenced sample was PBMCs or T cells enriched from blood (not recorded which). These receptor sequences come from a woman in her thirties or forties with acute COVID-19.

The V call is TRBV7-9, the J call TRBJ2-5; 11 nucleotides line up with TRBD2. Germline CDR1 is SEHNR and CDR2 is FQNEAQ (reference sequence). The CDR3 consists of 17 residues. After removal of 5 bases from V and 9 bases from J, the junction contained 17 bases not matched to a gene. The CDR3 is CASSPREPGLAEGAQYF. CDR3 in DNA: TGTGCCAGCAGCCCCCGGGAACCGGGACTAGCGGAGGGGGCCCAGTACTTC.

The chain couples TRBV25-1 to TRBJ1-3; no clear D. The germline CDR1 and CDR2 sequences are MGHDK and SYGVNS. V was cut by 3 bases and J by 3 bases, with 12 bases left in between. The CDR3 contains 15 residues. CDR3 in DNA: TGTGCCAGCAGTGATTGGACTGAGCGTGGAAACACCATATATTTT. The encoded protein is CASSDWTERGNTIYF.